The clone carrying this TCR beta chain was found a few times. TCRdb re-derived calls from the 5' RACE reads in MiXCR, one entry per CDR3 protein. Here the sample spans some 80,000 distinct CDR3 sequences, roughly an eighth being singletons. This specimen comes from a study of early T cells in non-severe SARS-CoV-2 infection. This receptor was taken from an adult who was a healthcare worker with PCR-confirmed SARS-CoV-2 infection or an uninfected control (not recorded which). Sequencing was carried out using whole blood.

CDR3 sequence: CASSSGQKDSPLHF. CDR3 nucleotides: TGCGCCAGCAGCTCTGGACAGAAGGATTCACCCCTCCACTTT. This chain links TRBV5-1 with TRBJ1-6, with D maybe TRBD1 (6 bases). Trimming took 3 bases from V and 8 from J, leaving 12 bases between them. CDR1 and CDR2 (germline): SGHRS, YFSETQ. This CDR3 spans 14 amino acids.